This T cell receptor (beta chain) was obtained from a study of cytomegalovirus exposure and HLA in healthy donors. General study findings and limits: Later on, an analysis tied around 17,000 TCR beta sequences to HLA alleles at 0.05 false discovery rate.

Worth noting for this clone: No antigen is known for it.

Amplification used 60 Vbeta primers and 13 Jbeta primers. Profiling relied on immunoSEQ multiplex PCR, and the TCRdb table lists in-frame clones only, not all of them. The repertoire holds hundreds of thousands of clones, around 73% seen once, with about 3.8% in the top ten. J lost 2 bases, V lost 8 bases, and 6 bases had no gene match. The germline gives CDR1 SEHNR, CDR2 FQNEAQ (reference sequence). This CDR3 contains 15 residues. V is TRBV7-9 and J is TRBJ2-5; 12 nucleotides line up with TRBD2. The TCR was taken from a male donor in good health and CMV-seronegative. Sample: PBMCs. CDR3: CASRGLAGPQETQYF. The CDR3 nucleotides read TGTGCCAGCCGTGGACTAGCGGGACCTCAAGAGACCCAGTACTTC.